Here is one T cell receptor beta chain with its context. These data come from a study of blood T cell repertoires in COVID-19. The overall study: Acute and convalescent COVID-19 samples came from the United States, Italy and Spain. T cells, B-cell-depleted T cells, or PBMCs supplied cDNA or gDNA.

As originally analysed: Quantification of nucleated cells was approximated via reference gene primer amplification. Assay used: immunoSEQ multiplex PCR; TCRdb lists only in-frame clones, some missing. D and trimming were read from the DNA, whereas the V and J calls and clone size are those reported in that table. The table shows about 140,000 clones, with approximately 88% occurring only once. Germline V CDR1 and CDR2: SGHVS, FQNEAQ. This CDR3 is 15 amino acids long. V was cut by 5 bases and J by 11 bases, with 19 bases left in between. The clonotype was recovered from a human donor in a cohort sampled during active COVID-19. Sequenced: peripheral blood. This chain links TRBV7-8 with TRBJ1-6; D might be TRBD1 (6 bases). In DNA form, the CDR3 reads TGTGCCAGCAGCATCTGGGGGCAGGGGAAGACACCCCTCCACTTT. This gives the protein CASSIWGQGKTPLHF.